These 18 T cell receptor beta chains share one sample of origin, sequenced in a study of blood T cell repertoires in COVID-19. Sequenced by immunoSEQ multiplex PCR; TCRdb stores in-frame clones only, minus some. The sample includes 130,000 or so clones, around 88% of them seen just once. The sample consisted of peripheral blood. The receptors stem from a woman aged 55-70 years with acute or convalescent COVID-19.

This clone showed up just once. DNA of the CDR3: TGTGCCAGCAGCACGGGACAGAACTACGAGCAGTACTTC. Protein: CASSTGQNYEQYF. V and J are TRBV7-2 and TRBJ2-7; 7 nucleotides match TRBD1. CDR1 SGHTA and CDR2 FQGNSA come from the germline V gene. Trimming removed 5 bases from V and 3 bases from J; junction bases left unmatched: 4. The CDR3 has 13 amino acids.

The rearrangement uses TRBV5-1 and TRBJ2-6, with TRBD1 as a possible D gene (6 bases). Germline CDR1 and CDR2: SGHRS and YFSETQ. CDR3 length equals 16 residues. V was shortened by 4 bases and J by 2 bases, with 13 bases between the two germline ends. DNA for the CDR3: TGCGCCAGCAGCCCGATAACAGGGACTGGGGCCAACGTCCTGACTTTC. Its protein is CASSPITGTGANVLTF.

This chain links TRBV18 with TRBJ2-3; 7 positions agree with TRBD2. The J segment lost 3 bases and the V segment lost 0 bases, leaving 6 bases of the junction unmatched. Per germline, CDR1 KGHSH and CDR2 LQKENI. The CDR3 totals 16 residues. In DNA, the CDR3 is TGTGCCAGCTCACCACCGGCAGCGGGGCTTACAGATACGCAGTATTTT. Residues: CASSPPAAGLTDTQYF.

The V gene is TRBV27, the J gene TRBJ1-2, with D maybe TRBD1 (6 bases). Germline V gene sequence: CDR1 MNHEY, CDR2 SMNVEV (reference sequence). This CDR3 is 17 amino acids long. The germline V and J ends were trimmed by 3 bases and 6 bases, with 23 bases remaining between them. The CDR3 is CASSFRSGVSHQDGYTF. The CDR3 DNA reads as TGTGCCAGCAGTTTTCGTTCAGGGGTTTCCCATCAAGATGGCTACACCTTC.

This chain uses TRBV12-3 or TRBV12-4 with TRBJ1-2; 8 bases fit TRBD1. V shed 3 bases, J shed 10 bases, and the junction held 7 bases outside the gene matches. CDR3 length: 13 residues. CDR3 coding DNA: TGTGCCAGCAGTTTTTCCCAGGGGGCGGCCTACACCTTC. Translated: CASSFSQGAAYTF.

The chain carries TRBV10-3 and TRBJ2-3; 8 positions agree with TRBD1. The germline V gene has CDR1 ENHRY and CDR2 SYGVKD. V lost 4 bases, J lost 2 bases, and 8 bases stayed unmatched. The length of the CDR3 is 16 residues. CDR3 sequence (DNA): TGTGCCATCAGTGGTGGACAGGGTCCGAACACAGATACGCAGTATTTT. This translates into CAISGGQGPNTDTQYF.

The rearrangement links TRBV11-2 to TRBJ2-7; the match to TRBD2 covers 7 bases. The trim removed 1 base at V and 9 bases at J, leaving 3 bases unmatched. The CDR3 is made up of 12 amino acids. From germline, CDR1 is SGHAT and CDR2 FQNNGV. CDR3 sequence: CASSLGGGWQYF. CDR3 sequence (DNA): TGTGCCAGCAGCTTAGGCGGGGGTTGGCAGTACTTC.

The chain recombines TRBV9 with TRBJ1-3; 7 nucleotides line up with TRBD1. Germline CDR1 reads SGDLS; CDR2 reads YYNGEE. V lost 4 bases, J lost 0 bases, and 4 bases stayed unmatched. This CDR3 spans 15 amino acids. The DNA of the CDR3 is TGTGCCAGCAGCCCCGGGGACAGCTCTGGAAACACCATATATTTT. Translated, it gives CASSPGDSSGNTIYF.

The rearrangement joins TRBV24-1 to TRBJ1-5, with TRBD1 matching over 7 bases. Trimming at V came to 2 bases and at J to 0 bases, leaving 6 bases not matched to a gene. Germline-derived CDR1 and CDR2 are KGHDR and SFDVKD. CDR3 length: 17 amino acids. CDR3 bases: TGTGCCACCAGTGATTCCCGGGACAGTTATAGCAATCAGCCCCAGCATTTT. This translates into CATSDSRDSYSNQPQHF.

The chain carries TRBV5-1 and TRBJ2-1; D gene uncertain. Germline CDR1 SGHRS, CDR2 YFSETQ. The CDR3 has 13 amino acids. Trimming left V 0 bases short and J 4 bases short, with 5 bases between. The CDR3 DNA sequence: TGCGCCAGCAGCTTGGAAGCATACAATGAGCAGTTCTTC. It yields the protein CASSLEAYNEQFF.

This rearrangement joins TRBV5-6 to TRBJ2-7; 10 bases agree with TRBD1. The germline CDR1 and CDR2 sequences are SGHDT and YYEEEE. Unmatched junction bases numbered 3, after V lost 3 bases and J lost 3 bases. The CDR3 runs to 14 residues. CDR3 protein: CASSWGQGIYEQYF. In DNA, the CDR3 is TGTGCCAGCAGCTGGGGACAGGGGATCTACGAGCAGTACTTC.

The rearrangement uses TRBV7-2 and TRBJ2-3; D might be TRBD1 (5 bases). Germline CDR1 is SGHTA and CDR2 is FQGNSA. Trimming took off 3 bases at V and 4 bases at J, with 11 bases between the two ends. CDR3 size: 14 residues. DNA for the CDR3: TGTGCCAGCAGCTTCGACAGTAAAGCAGATACGCAGTATTTT. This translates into CASSFDSKADTQYF.

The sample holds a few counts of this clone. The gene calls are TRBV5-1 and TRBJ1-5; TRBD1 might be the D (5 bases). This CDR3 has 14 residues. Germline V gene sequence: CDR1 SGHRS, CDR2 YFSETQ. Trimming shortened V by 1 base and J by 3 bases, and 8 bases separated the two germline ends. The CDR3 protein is CASSLTGDNQPQHF. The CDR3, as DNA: TGCGCCAGCAGCTTGACAGGAGACAATCAGCCCCAGCATTTT.

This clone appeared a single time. In nucleotides, the CDR3 is TGTGCCAGCAGCTTAGTAGCCGGCCCCCAAGATACGCAGTATTTT. Its translation is CASSLVAGPQDTQYF. V gene TRBV7-2 combines with J gene TRBJ2-3; no definite D call. Germline lookup yields CDR1 SGHTA and CDR2 FQGNSA. The CDR3 runs to 15 residues. Trimming removed 1 base from V and 5 bases from J, with 13 bases in between. The variable domain in full, with the rest retrieved from reference TRBV7-2 and TRBJ2-3, is GAGVSQSPSNKVTEKGKDVELRCDPISGHTALYWYRQSLGQGLEFLIYFQGNSAPDKSGLPSDRFSAERTGGSVSTLTIQRTQQEDSAVYLCASSLVAGPQDTQYFGPGTRLTVL.

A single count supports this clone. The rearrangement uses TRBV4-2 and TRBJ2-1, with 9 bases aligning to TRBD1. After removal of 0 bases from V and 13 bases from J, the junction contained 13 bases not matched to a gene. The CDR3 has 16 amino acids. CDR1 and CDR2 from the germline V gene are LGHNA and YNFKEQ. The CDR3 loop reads CASSQDRDRVQGFQFF. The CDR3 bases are TGTGCCAGCAGCCAAGACCGGGACAGGGTACAGGGGTTCCAGTTCTTC.

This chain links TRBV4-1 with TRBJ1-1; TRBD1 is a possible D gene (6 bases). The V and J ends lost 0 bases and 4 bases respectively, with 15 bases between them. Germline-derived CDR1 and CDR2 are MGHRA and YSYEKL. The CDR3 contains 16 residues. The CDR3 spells CASSQDFQQGVTEAFF. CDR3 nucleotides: TGCGCCAGCAGCCAAGATTTTCAACAGGGCGTCACTGAAGCTTTCTTT.

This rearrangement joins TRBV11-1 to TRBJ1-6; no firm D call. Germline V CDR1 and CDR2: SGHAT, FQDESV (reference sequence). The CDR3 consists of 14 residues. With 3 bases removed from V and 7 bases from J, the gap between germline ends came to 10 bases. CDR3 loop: CASSFRRTNSPLHF. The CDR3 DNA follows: TGTGCCAGCAGCTTTAGGAGGACGAATTCACCCCTCCACTTT.

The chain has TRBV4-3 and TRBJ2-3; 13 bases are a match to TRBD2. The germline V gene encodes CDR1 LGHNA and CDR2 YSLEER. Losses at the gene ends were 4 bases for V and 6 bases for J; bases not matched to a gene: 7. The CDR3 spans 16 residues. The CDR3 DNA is TGCGCCAGCAGCCTAAGACTAGCGGGGGGCCGGGATACGCAGTATTTT. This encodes CASSLRLAGGRDTQYF.